The source of this T cell receptor (beta chain) is a study of T cell responses to AZD1222 COVID-19 vaccine. The study, taken as a whole, reports: A rise in Spike-specific TCR breadth and depth followed two AZD1222 doses. Without day 14 samples, only post-peak T cell repertoires were studied.

Trimming at V came to 5 bases and at J to 5 bases, leaving 5 bases not matched to a gene. The V gene's germline CDR1 is LNHNV and CDR2 YYDKDF (reference sequence). The CDR3 is made up of 13 amino acids. Second doses at about 4 or about 12 weeks were pooled. In the case of this clone: What it binds is not known.

Profiling relied on immunoSEQ multiplex PCR, and the TCRdb table lists in-frame clones only, not all of them. Altogether 160,000 or so clones are present, around 86% being singletons, with the ten largest covering over 8%. This chain connects TRBV15 to TRBJ1-1, with 7 positions matching TRBD1. This specimen was peripheral blood, taken 28 days after the second AZD1222 dose. The sequence was obtained from an adult who received the AZD1222 COVID-19 vaccine. The CDR3 loop reads CATSPKQGTEAFF. DNA of the CDR3: TGTGCCACCAGCCCAAAACAGGGGACTGAAGCTTTCTTT.